The 28 T cell receptor beta chains presented below share a single source sample, sequenced in a study of blood T cell repertoires in COVID-19. Produced via immunoSEQ multiplex PCR; TCRdb's table is partial and in-frame only. The repertoire holds 210,000 or so clones, with approximately 80% as singletons. Material for sequencing was peripheral blood. These receptors originate from a human donor in a cohort sampled during active COVID-19.

CDR3 sequence reads: CASSLTYRVDTEAFF. Here the CDR3 DNA reads TGTGCCAGCAGCTTAACCTACAGGGTTGACACTGAAGCTTTCTTT. The chain recombines TRBV3-1 (or the pseudogene TRBV3-2) with TRBJ1-1, with TRBD1 as a possible D gene (6 bases). The CDR3 has 15 residues. V shed 5 bases and J shed 3 bases, with 16 bases lying between them. Germline V gene sequence: CDR1 LGHDT, CDR2 YNNKEL (reference sequence).

This rearrangement joins TRBV6-5 to TRBJ2-7; D gene uncertain. V was trimmed by 6 bases and J by 0 bases, leaving 12 bases between them. The CDR3 runs to 14 residues. CDR1 and CDR2 from the germline V gene are MNHEY and SVGAGI. The CDR3 reads CASSLDPSSYEQYV. In DNA, the CDR3 is TGTGCCAGCAGCCTCGATCCGAGCTCCTACGAGCAGTACGTC.

The chain recombines TRBV7-2 with TRBJ2-7; TRBD2 agrees at 12 bases. There are 15 residues in the CDR3. Germline assignment: CDR1 SGHTA and CDR2 FQGNSA. Trimming took 5 bases from V and 4 from J; bases not matched to a gene: 6. In DNA, the CDR3 is TGTGCCAGCAGCCCACGGACTAGCGGGACTTACGAGCAGTACTTC. It encodes CASSPRTSGTYEQYF.

The chain recombines TRBV5-1 with TRBJ1-2, with a tentative D call TRBD1 (5 bases). Germline CDR1 SGHRS, CDR2 YFSETQ. The CDR3 consists of 13 residues. Between the trimmed V and J ends, which lost 3 bases and 11 bases, there was a span of 17 bases. The CDR3 loop is CASSSGDGLTYTF. CDR3 DNA sequence: TGCGCCAGCAGCTCGGGGGACGGACTTACGTACACCTTC.

This sequence joins TRBV4-2 and TRBJ2-2, with 7 nucleotides matching TRBD1. V gave up 0 bases and J gave up 5 bases; unmatched junction bases: 6. The CDR3 runs to 16 residues. Germline V gives CDR1 LGHNA, CDR2 YNFKEQ. The CDR3 protein is CASSQDRGRGTGELFF. The CDR3, as DNA: TGTGCCAGCAGCCAAGATAGGGGGCGTGGGACCGGGGAGCTGTTTTTT.

This chain uses TRBV7-2 with TRBJ2-7; D might be TRBD1 (6 bases). Trimming cost V 1 base and J 0 bases, with 10 bases left between them. The CDR3 consists of 15 residues. Germline CDR1 reads SGHTA; CDR2 reads FQGNSA. CDR3 DNA sequence: TGTGCCAGCAGCTTAGGACAGGCTTTCTCCTACGAGCAGTACTTC. Translated: CASSLGQAFSYEQYF.

The V gene is TRBV5-1, the J gene TRBJ2-5; D is perhaps TRBD2 (7 bases). The germline CDR1 and CDR2 sequences are SGHRS and YFSETQ. The CDR3 extends over 18 amino acids. Trimming took 1 base from V and 4 from J, leaving 23 bases between them. The CDR3 reads CASSLPRGGSTSGETQYF. CDR3 nucleotides: TGCGCCAGCAGCTTGCCGAGGGGGGGTAGTACCTCGGGAGAGACCCAGTACTTC.

This clone was seen once. This rearrangement joins TRBV11-3 to TRBJ2-1; the D is unclear. Per the germline V gene, CDR1 is SGHNT and CDR2 is YENEEA. V was cut by 6 bases and J by 10 bases, with 13 bases left in between. This CDR3 is 12 amino acids long. For the CDR3, the DNA is TGTGCCAGCAGTCCTCTCGGCGGAGAGCAGTTCTTC. Its translation is CASSPLGGEQFF.

This chain joins TRBV3-1 (or the pseudogene TRBV3-2) and TRBJ2-5, with D possibly being TRBD2 (5 bases). The CDR3 is made up of 15 amino acids. The V gene lost 0 bases and the J gene lost 5 bases, with 13 bases spanning the gap. Germline CDR1 and CDR2: LGHDT and YNNKEL (reference sequence). CDR3 sequence: CASSQDPSSWETQYF. CDR3 DNA: TGTGCCAGCAGCCAAGATCCGTCTAGCTGGGAGACCCAGTACTTC.

This rearrangement joins TRBV19 to TRBJ2-1; 8 bases are shared with TRBD2. From germline, CDR1 is LNHDA and CDR2 SQIVND (reference sequence). CDR3 length equals 15 residues. The J segment lost 2 bases and the V segment lost 5 bases, leaving 5 bases of the junction unmatched. CDR3 region: CASSDSAGAYNEQFF. DNA for the CDR3: TGTGCCAGTAGTGACTCAGCGGGAGCCTACAATGAGCAGTTCTTC.

V is TRBV6-6 and J is TRBJ2-1, with D tentatively TRBD2 (7 bases). CDR1 and CDR2 (germline): MNHNY, SVGAGI (reference sequence). This CDR3 contains 14 residues. The germline V and J ends were trimmed by 8 bases and 9 bases, with 20 bases remaining between them. CDR3 residues: CASVAGARRSEQFF. Here the CDR3 DNA reads TGTGCCAGCGTCGCGGGGGCAAGAAGGTCTGAGCAGTTCTTC.

The V gene is TRBV6-5, the J gene TRBJ2-2, with 7 nucleotides matching TRBD1. Germline values: CDR1 MNHEY, CDR2 SVGAGI. V gave up 6 bases and J gave up 7 bases; unmatched junction bases: 5. The CDR3 has 13 amino acids. CDR3 region: CASRFPGGGELFF. The CDR3 DNA reads as TGTGCCAGCAGATTCCCAGGGGGCGGGGAGCTGTTTTTT.

The V and J genes are TRBV5-1 and TRBJ2-7, with 7 bases aligning to TRBD2. Unmatched junction bases numbered 13, after V lost 1 base and J lost 3 bases. There are 17 residues in the CDR3. Germline lookup yields CDR1 SGHRS and CDR2 YFSETQ. The DNA for the CDR3 is TGCGCCAGCAGCTTGTGGGGAGCGGGAACGGTACGCTACGAGCAGTACTTC. Translated, it gives CASSLWGAGTVRYEQYF.

The J gene is TRBJ2-2, the V gene TRBV15, with D possibly TRBD2 on 7 matching bases. The germline gives CDR1 LNHNV, CDR2 YYDKDF (reference sequence). This CDR3 contains 14 residues. Trimming took 9 bases from V and 2 from J, leaving 13 bases between them. Written as DNA, the CDR3 is TGTGCCACACAGGGACTAACAAACACCGGGGAGCTGTTTTTT. It codes for CATQGLTNTGELFF.

The chain carries TRBV4-2 and TRBJ2-3; tentative D call: TRBD2 (6 bases). V lost 1 base to trimming and J lost 4 bases, with 18 bases between them. This CDR3 contains 17 residues. Germline loops: CDR1 LGHNA, CDR2 YNFKEQ. The CDR3 reads CASSQVVGTREADTQYF. The CDR3 bases are TGTGCCAGCAGCCAAGTGGTTGGAACTAGGGAGGCAGATACGCAGTATTTT.

The rearrangement joins TRBV5-1 to TRBJ2-5; D is perhaps TRBD1 (6 bases). The CDR3 has 14 amino acids. CDR1 and CDR2 (germline): SGHRS, YFSETQ. Trimming took 0 bases from V and 4 from J, leaving 10 bases between them. As DNA, the CDR3 is TGCGCCAGCAGCTTGGTTTTACAGGGAGAGACCCAGTACTTC. Its protein is CASSLVLQGETQYF.

The chain uses TRBV20-1 and TRBJ1-2, with D hard to call. This CDR3 is 13 amino acids long. Trimming took 3 bases from V and 4 from J, leaving 12 bases between them. Germline CDR1 and CDR2: DFQATT and SNEGSKA (reference sequence). The CDR3 loop is CSASNPNFYGYTF. The CDR3 bases are TGCAGTGCTAGTAACCCCAACTTCTATGGCTACACCTTC.

The J gene is TRBJ2-5, the V gene TRBV9, with 10 bases identical to TRBD2. The CDR3 runs 17 residues. Looked up from germline, CDR1 is SGDLS and CDR2 is YYNGEE. Trimming at V came to 1 base and at J to 3 bases, leaving 9 bases not matched to a gene. CDR3 loop: CASSVRTGLAVEETQYF. The CDR3 DNA is TGTGCCAGCAGCGTAAGGACCGGACTAGCGGTCGAAGAGACCCAGTACTTC.

V is TRBV4-1 and J is TRBJ2-7; maybe TRBD1 (6 bases). Deletions cut 1 base from V and 2 bases from J, with 12 bases between. The length of the CDR3 is 15 residues. Germline V gives CDR1 MGHRA, CDR2 YSYEKL. In DNA, the CDR3 is TGCGCCAGCAGCCAAGGTCAGGGGTTTACCTACGAGCAGTACTTC. It translates to CASSQGQGFTYEQYF.

The chain recombines TRBV7-6 with TRBJ2-7; the match to TRBD1 covers 7 bases. The CDR3 is 17 residues long. V shed 2 bases, J shed 0 bases, and the junction held 10 bases outside the gene matches. Per germline, CDR1 SGHVS and CDR2 FNYEAQ. CDR3 loop: CASSLSPDRAISYEQYF. As DNA, the CDR3 is TGTGCCAGCAGCTTATCCCCCGACAGGGCGATCTCCTACGAGCAGTACTTC.

CDR3 DNA: TGTGCCAGCAGCATTCTGAATCTATCCTTCCCCCCCGAGCAGTACGTC. Translation: CASSILNLSFPPEQYV. The chain is built from TRBV5-8 and TRBJ2-7; D unclear. Germline lookup yields CDR1 SGHTS and CDR2 YDEGEE. V shed 4 bases and J shed 6 bases, with 23 bases lying between them. The CDR3 length is 16 residues.

The chain employs TRBV7-6 and TRBJ2-1; maybe TRBD2 (6 bases). Germline V lookup: CDR1 SGHVS, CDR2 FNYEAQ. CDR3 length: 14 residues. Trimming took off 4 bases at V and 6 bases at J, with 13 bases between the two ends. CDR3 in amino acids: CASSSPRRGNEQFF. The CDR3 DNA reads as TGTGCCAGCAGCTCGCCTAGGCGGGGCAATGAGCAGTTCTTC.

The chain is built from TRBV6-1 and TRBJ2-3; the match to TRBD2 covers 8 bases. Germline lookup yields CDR1 MNHNS and CDR2 SASEGT. Trimming at V came to 0 bases and at J to 0 bases, leaving 2 bases not matched to a gene. The CDR3 covers 16 residues. The CDR3 DNA sequence: TGTGCCAGCAGTGAAGCGGGACTAGTTAGCACAGATACGCAGTATTTT. Its protein product is CASSEAGLVSTDTQYF.

The chain employs TRBV5-1 and TRBJ2-2; 7 nucleotides match TRBD2. The CDR3 extends over 17 amino acids. The junction had 5 bases not matched to a gene; V was cut back by 0 bases and J by 0 bases. CDR1 is SGHRS, CDR2 YFSETQ, per germline. This CDR3 is CASSLGASGANTGELFF. CDR3 DNA sequence: TGCGCCAGCAGCTTGGGGGCTAGCGGCGCGAACACCGGGGAGCTGTTTTTT.

The V call is TRBV3-1 (or the pseudogene TRBV3-2), the J call TRBJ2-6, with 11 bases identical to TRBD1. The CDR3 has 20 amino acids. Unmatched junction bases numbered 16, after V lost 1 base and J lost 8 bases. Germline V gives CDR1 LGHDT, CDR2 YNNKEL (reference sequence). This CDR3 is CASSQGGTGGIIYWTNVLTF. The CDR3 nucleotides read TGTGCCAGCAGCCAAGGTGGGACAGGGGGTATAATCTATTGGACCAACGTCCTGACTTTC.

V gene TRBV5-4 combines with J gene TRBJ2-3, with 10 bases that match TRBD1. Germline loops: CDR1 SGHNT, CDR2 YYREEE (reference sequence). After removal of 4 bases from V and 3 bases from J, the junction contained 5 bases not matched to a gene. The CDR3 extends over 15 amino acids. The CDR3 is CASSQPGQGTDTQYF. In nucleotides, the CDR3 is TGTGCCAGCAGCCAACCGGGACAGGGGACAGATACGCAGTATTTT.

This clone was recorded once. The chain joins TRBV11-2 to TRBJ1-3, with unresolved D. The CDR3 totals 19 residues. Germline values: CDR1 SGHAT, CDR2 FQNNGV. The V gene lost 2 bases and the J gene lost 1 base, with 21 bases spanning the gap. The CDR3 nucleotides are TGTGCCAGCAGCTTAAATCCACGGGGTCCCGCGCGGTCTGGAAACACCATATATTTT. Residues: CASSLNPRGPARSGNTIYF. The full variable domain, rest sourced from reference TRBV11-2 and TRBJ1-3, is EAGVAQSPRYKIIEKRQSVAFWCNPISGHATLYWYQQILGQGPKLLIQFQNNGVVDDSQLPKDRFSAERLKGVDSTLKIQPAKLEDSAVYLCASSLNPRGPARSGNTIYFGEGSWLTVV.

This rearrangement joins TRBV12-3 or TRBV12-4 to TRBJ2-7, with D perhaps matching TRBD2 (7 bases). V gave up 6 bases and J gave up 9 bases, with 18 bases separating them. This CDR3 region has 13 residues. The CDR3 loop reads CASSPRGGVGQYF. CDR3 nucleotides: TGTGCCAGCAGCCCAAGGGGGGGTGTTGGGCAGTACTTC.